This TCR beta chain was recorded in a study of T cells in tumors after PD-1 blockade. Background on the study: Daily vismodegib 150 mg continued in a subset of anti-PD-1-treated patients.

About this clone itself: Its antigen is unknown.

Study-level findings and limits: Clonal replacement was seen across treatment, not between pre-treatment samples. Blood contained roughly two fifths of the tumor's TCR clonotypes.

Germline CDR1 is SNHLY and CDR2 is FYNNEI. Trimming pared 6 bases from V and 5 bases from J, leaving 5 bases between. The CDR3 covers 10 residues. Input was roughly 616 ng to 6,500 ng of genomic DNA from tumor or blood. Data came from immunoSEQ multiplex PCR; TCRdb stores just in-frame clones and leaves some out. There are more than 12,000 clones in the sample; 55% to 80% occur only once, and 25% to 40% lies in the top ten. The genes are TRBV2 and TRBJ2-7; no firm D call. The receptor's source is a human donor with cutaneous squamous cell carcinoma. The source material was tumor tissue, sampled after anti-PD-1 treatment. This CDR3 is CASRRNEQYF. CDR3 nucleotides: TGTGCCAGCAGACGGAACGAGCAGTACTTC.